The 13 T cell receptor beta chains below were found in one sample sequenced in a study of T cells in Graves' hyperthyroidism and ophthalmopathy. Amplified TCR beta CDR3 regions derived from RNA transcripts. TCR CDR3 underwent first-round RT-PCR with the HTBI primer set. TCRdb called the multiplex PCR reads again in MiXCR, with one record for every CDR3 protein. Altogether a few hundred thousand distinct CDR3 sequences are present, less than 20% being singletons, with the ten largest covering around 7.8%. The sample taken for sequencing was blood. These receptors came from a woman in her 30s with Graves' hyperthyroidism.

This clonotype came up many times. As DNA, the CDR3 is TGTGCCAGCAGCTTAACGTCGGGACACTTCACAGATACGCAGTATTTT. It is translated as CASSLTSGHFTDTQYF. V is TRBV7-8 and J is TRBJ2-3; maybe TRBD1 (6 bases). Trimming stripped 2 bases from V and 2 bases from J, with 14 bases between. Per germline, CDR1 SGHVS and CDR2 FQNEAQ. The CDR3 totals 16 residues.

The chain uses TRBV6-2 or TRBV6-3 and TRBJ1-5, with 9 bases fitting TRBD1. Germline V gene sequence: CDR1 MNHEY, CDR2 SVGEGT. The V and J ends lost 6 bases and 5 bases, in that order; junction bases with no gene match: 5. The CDR3 is made up of 14 amino acids. The CDR3 coding sequence is TGTGCCAGCAGACCGGGACAGGGTTATCAGCCCCAGCATTTT. This translates into CASRPGQGYQPQHF.

The sample holds many counts of this clonotype. The chain has TRBV7-3 and TRBJ2-1, with 8 bases fitting TRBD1. V was pared by 5 bases and J by 4 bases, with 19 bases of the junction left unmatched. Germline V gene data show CDR1 as SGHTA and CDR2 as FQGTGA. The CDR3 extends over 19 amino acids. CDR3 nucleotide sequence: TGTGCCAGCAGCAAGTTAGGACAGGGAGTTGAGTTCGGATACAATGAGCAGTTCTTC. Protein sequence: CASSKLGQGVEFGYNEQFF.

V is TRBV9 and J is TRBJ2-1, with 14 bases lining up with TRBD2. Trimming took 0 bases from V and 2 from J; bases not matched to a gene: 4. Germline V gene data show CDR1 as SGDLS and CDR2 as YYNGEE. The CDR3 is 18 amino acids. DNA of the CDR3: TGTGCCAGCAGCGTAGGGGCGACTAGCGGGAGGGCCTACAATGAGCAGTTCTTC. This gives the protein CASSVGATSGRAYNEQFF.

This clonotype showed up just a few times. The chain recombines TRBV2 with TRBJ2-5; tentative D call: TRBD2 (6 bases). The CDR3 is 18 amino acids. V shed 1 base and J shed 3 bases, with 21 bases lying between them. Germline loops: CDR1 SNHLY, CDR2 FYNNEI. The CDR3 region has the DNA TGTGCCAGCAGTGAAGAGGACGAGAGGGTAGCGGCAAAAGAGACCCAGTACTTC. Encoded protein: CASSEEDERVAAKETQYF.

The sample holds a few counts of this clonotype. V gene TRBV6-1 combines with J gene TRBJ2-2; 10 bases are a match to TRBD2. CDR3 length: 16 amino acids. V trimming: 6 bases; J trimming: 2 bases; junction bases outside the gene matches: 6. Germline V CDR1 and CDR2: MNHNS, SASEGT. This CDR3 reads CASRLTSGVNTGELFF. The DNA of the CDR3 is TGTGCCAGCAGACTAACTAGCGGGGTCAACACCGGGGAGCTGTTTTTT.

This clonotype has more than one count but fewer than ten. V usage is TRBV19 and J usage is TRBJ2-3, with D possibly called TRBD1 or TRBD2 (5 bases each). Germline V gene lookup returns CDR1 LNHDA and CDR2 SQIVND (reference sequence). Trimming shortened V by 3 bases and J by 4 bases, and 14 bases separated the two germline ends. The CDR3 sequence is 15 residues long. CDR3 sequence (DNA): TGTGCCAGTAGTATCGGGGCTAGCAGCGCAGATACGCAGTATTTT. Protein sequence: CASSIGASSADTQYF.

This clonotype was picked up a small number of times. Germline is not matched at one junction end, which may reflect a read error. This chain uses TRBV5-1 with TRBJ1-2; 8 nucleotides agree with TRBD1. CDR1 is SGHRS and CDR2 is YFSETQ in the germline V gene. This CDR3 comprises 16 residues. The CDR3 loop reads CASSLPDGQGSYGYTF. The CDR3, as DNA: TGTGCCAGCAGCCTCCCTGACGGACAGGGAAGCTATGGCTACACCTTC. The full variable domain, completed using reference TRBV5-1 and TRBJ1-2, is KAGVTQTPRYLIKTRGQQVTLSCSPISGHRSVSWYQQTPGQGLQFLFEYFSETQRNKGNFPGRFSGRQFSNSRSEMNVSTLELGDSALYLCASSLPDGQGSYGYTFGSGTRLTVV.

This chain connects TRBV6-5 to TRBJ2-3; 10 positions match TRBD2. CDR1 is MNHEY, CDR2 SVGAGI, per germline. The CDR3 runs to 17 residues. V lost 2 bases, J lost 2 bases, and 7 bases stayed unmatched. For the CDR3, the DNA is TGTGCCAGCAGTTACGCGAAACTAGCGGGATACACAGATACGCAGTATTTT. It translates to CASSYAKLAGYTDTQYF.

The gene calls are TRBV3-1 and TRBJ2-3, with D perhaps matching TRBD1 or TRBD2 (6 bases each). CDR1 and CDR2 (germline): LGHDT, YNNKEL (reference sequence). The V end lost 4 bases, the J end lost 2 bases, and 16 bases lay between the germline ends. This CDR3 spans 16 amino acids. This chain's CDR3 is CASSLYRARDTDTQYF. DNA of the CDR3: TGTGCCAGCAGCCTTTACAGGGCGCGGGACACAGATACGCAGTATTTT.

This clonotype was observed a handful of times. The rearrangement links TRBV7-9 to TRBJ2-7, with 9 bases matching TRBD1. The CDR3 has 16 amino acids. Per germline, CDR1 SEHNR and CDR2 FQNEAQ (reference sequence). The junction had 12 bases not matched to a gene; V was cut back by 5 bases and J by 4 bases. This CDR3 is CASSPLIGTGKYEQYF. In nucleotides, the CDR3 is TGTGCCAGCAGCCCACTAATAGGGACAGGGAAGTACGAGCAGTACTTC.

This clonotype was found a few times. The CDR3 DNA follows: TGTGCCAGCAACCCGACAGGCCGTTCCTACGAGCAGTACTTC. Protein: CASNPTGRSYEQYF. This chain joins TRBV6-1 and TRBJ2-7, with TRBD1 as a possible D gene (6 bases). This CDR3 is built from 14 residues. Deletions cut 7 bases from V and 1 base from J, with 14 bases between. Germline CDR1 reads MNHNS; CDR2 reads SASEGT.

This clonotype was recorded many times. V usage is TRBV5-1 and J usage is TRBJ2-7, with TRBD1 matching over 9 bases. Unmatched junction bases numbered 8, after V lost 3 bases and J lost 1 base. The CDR3 is 16 amino acids. The germline V gene has CDR1 SGHRS and CDR2 YFSETQ. The CDR3 DNA reads as TGCGCCAGCAGCTGGGGACAGGGATCCCAATCCTACGAGCAGTACTTC. It translates to CASSWGQGSQSYEQYF.